The 32 T cell receptor beta chains below all came from one sample that was sequenced in a study of PD-L1 blockade in urothelial cancer. TCRdb's table, derived via immunoSEQ multiplex PCR, lists solely in-frame clones and lacks some. The repertoire includes about 81,000 clones, roughly 90% of them detected once, and around a tenth sits in the top ten. The material was PBMCs, obtained around atezolizumab (anti-PD-L1) treatment. The source of these receptors is a man in his fifties or sixties with urothelial cancer.

Written as DNA, the CDR3 is TGTGCCAGCCGATTCGAAGGGAGCACCGGGGAGCTGTTTTTT. Its protein is CASRFEGSTGELFF. This chain joins TRBV2 and TRBJ2-2; tentative D call: TRBD2 (5 bases). Trimming took 8 bases from V and 4 from J, leaving 14 bases between them. Germline V gene sequence: CDR1 SNHLY, CDR2 FYNNEI. This CDR3 region has 14 residues.

J is TRBJ2-7 and V is TRBV21-1; the table calls TRBD2, which could not be checked here. TRBV21-1 is assigned pseudogene status. The CDR3 totals 14 residues. The CDR3 DNA reads as TGTGCCAGTAAGGGTTTAGCGGGAGGGCAAGAGCAGTACTTC. Protein product: CASKGLAGGQEQYF.

This clone was observed once. The chain links TRBV4-2 to TRBJ2-7; TRBD2 might be the D (5 bases). Germline V gene data show CDR1 as LGHNA and CDR2 as YNFKEQ. Trimming left V 0 bases short and J 2 bases short, with 11 bases between. The CDR3 loop spans 15 amino acids. CDR3 sequence reads: CASSQDVASPYEQYF. Written as DNA, the CDR3 is TGTGCCAGCAGCCAAGATGTGGCTAGCCCCTACGAGCAGTACTTC.

The chain carries TRBV2 and TRBJ2-3; 8 bases agree with TRBD2. J was trimmed by 5 bases and V by 4 bases; bases with no gene match: 5. This CDR3 spans 14 amino acids. Per germline, CDR1 SNHLY and CDR2 FYNNEI. In nucleotides, the CDR3 is TGTGCCAGCAGTGTCACTAGCGGTGAAGATACGCAGTATTTT. This codes for CASSVTSGEDTQYF. The full variable domain, completed using reference TRBV2 and TRBJ2-3, is EPEVTQTPSHQVTQMGQEVILRCVPISNHLYFYWYRQILGQKVEFLVSFYNNEISEKSEIFDDQFSVERPDGSNFTLKIRSTKLEDSAMYFCASSVTSGEDTQYFGPGTRLTVL.

The chain uses TRBV30 and TRBJ2-3, with 12 bases identical to TRBD1. Germline V gives CDR1 GTSNPN, CDR2 SVGIG (reference sequence). The CDR3 runs to 15 residues. V lost 0 bases to trimming and J lost 4 bases; unmatched junction nucleotides: 2. CDR3 amino acids: CAWSVGTGGPDTQYF. The CDR3 DNA reads as TGTGCCTGGAGTGTGGGGACAGGGGGCCCAGATACGCAGTATTTT.

This sequence joins TRBV11-2 and TRBJ1-1; 8 bases fit TRBD1. The CDR3 has 14 residues. Germline loops: CDR1 SGHAT, CDR2 FQNNGV. With V trimmed by 4 bases and J by 7 bases, 8 bases remained unmatched. CDR3 amino acids: CASSSERTGFEAFF. The CDR3 coding sequence is TGTGCCAGCAGCTCAGAAAGGACAGGGTTTGAAGCTTTCTTT.

This sequence joins TRBV10-3 and TRBJ2-7, with TRBD1 identical over 11 bases. With 6 bases clipped from V and 5 bases from J, the junction kept 6 bases outside the gene matches. In germline, CDR1 is ENHRY, CDR2 SYGVKD. The length of the CDR3 is 14 residues. CDR3 bases: TGTGCCATCAGACCGGGACAGGGGGTCGACGAGCAGTACTTC. It encodes CAIRPGQGVDEQYF.

This clone occurred a few times. The chain links TRBV7-2 to TRBJ2-2; tentatively, D is TRBD1 (6 bases). Germline assignment: CDR1 SGHTA and CDR2 FQGNSA. The CDR3 is made up of 14 amino acids. Trimming removed 6 bases from V and 5 bases from J, with 13 bases in between. This chain's CDR3 is CASRAGTPTGELFF. For the CDR3, the DNA is TGTGCCAGCAGGGCCGGGACACCTACCGGGGAGCTGTTTTTT. The full variable domain, in which reference TRBV7-2 and TRBJ2-2 provide the parts outside the CDR3, is GAGVSQSPSNKVTEKGKDVELRCDPISGHTALYWYRQSLGQGLEFLIYFQGNSAPDKSGLPSDRFSAERTGGSVSTLTIQRTQQEDSAVYLCASRAGTPTGELFFGEGSRLTVL.

CDR3 DNA sequence: TGTGCCAGCAGTAGGGCAGGGGTAGGGGAGACCCAGTACTTC. Translating gives CASSRAGVGETQYF. This chain joins TRBV6-5 and TRBJ2-5; weak D call: TRBD1 (6 bases). There are 14 residues in the CDR3. Germline CDR1 reads MNHEY; CDR2 reads SVGAGI. V lost 5 bases and J 5 bases, leaving 15 bases between the germline ends.

The rearrangement uses TRBV30 and TRBJ2-1, with D possibly matching TRBD1 (5 bases). Germline V lookup: CDR1 GTSNPN, CDR2 SVGIG (reference sequence). With 2 bases removed from V and 4 bases from J, the gap between germline ends came to 9 bases. The CDR3 totals 13 residues. As DNA, the CDR3 is TGTGCCTGGAGTAGGGGATTTTACAATGAGCAGTTCTTC. Translation gives CAWSRGFYNEQFF. Full variable domain (missing parts from reference TRBV30 and TRBJ2-1): SQTIHQWPATLVQPVGSPLSLECTVEGTSNPNLYWYRQAAGRGLQLLFYSVGIGQISSEVPQNLSASRPQDRQFILSSKKLLLSDSGFYLCAWSRGFYNEQFFGPGTRLTVL.

J is TRBJ2-1 and V is TRBV9; tentative D call: TRBD1 (6 bases). There are 18 residues in the CDR3. The ends were cut back, 2 bases at V and 2 bases at J, with 20 bases in the middle. Germline CDR1 is SGDLS and CDR2 is YYNGEE. The CDR3 protein is CASSVTPAPRGPYNEQFF. DNA of the CDR3: TGTGCCAGCAGCGTGACCCCGGCTCCCAGGGGACCCTACAATGAGCAGTTCTTC.

The chain recombines TRBV4-2 with TRBJ2-1; the match to TRBD2 covers 12 bases. The CDR3 contains 16 residues. Germline assignment: CDR1 LGHNA and CDR2 YNFKEQ. The trim removed 0 bases at V and 11 bases at J, leaving 8 bases unmatched. The CDR3, as DNA: TGTGCCAGCAGCCAAGATTCCCGGACTAGCGGGAACCAGCAGTTCTTC. It specifies CASSQDSRTSGNQQFF.

The chain combines TRBV6-6 with TRBJ1-2, with 8 bases that match TRBD1. The CDR3 totals 15 residues. Germline assignment: CDR1 MNHNY and CDR2 SVGAGI (reference sequence). The trim removed 4 bases at V and 8 bases at J, leaving 12 bases unmatched. CDR3 sequence (DNA): TGTGCCAGCAGTTTTCCGACAGGGGAGCTTAAGGGCTACACCTTC. As protein: CASSFPTGELKGYTF.

Of note for this clone: The same CDR3 can be traced to other DNA sequences in this sample. V gene TRBV5-4 combines with J gene TRBJ2-1, with no clear D. V was cut by 1 base and J by 4 bases, with 6 bases left in between. CDR1 and CDR2 (germline): SGHNT, YYREEE (reference sequence). This CDR3 contains 13 residues. As DNA, the CDR3 is TGTGCCAGCAGCTTGAACAGATACAATGAGCAGTTCTTC. Translation: CASSLNRYNEQFF.

The table lists this clone with a count of one. This chain joins TRBV19 and TRBJ2-2; 12 nucleotides line up with TRBD2. Losses at the gene ends were 9 bases for V and 6 bases for J; bases not matched to a gene: 8. From germline, CDR1 is LNHDA and CDR2 SQIVND (reference sequence). There are 15 residues in the CDR3. The chain's CDR3 is CASVRLAGDPGELFF. CDR3 in DNA: TGTGCCAGCGTTCGACTAGCGGGGGATCCCGGGGAGCTGTTTTTT. The whole variable domain, remainder taken from reference TRBV19 and TRBJ2-2, is DGGITQSPKYLFRKEGQNVTLSCEQNLNHDAMYWYRQDPGQGLRLIYYSQIVNDFQKGDIAEGYSVSREKKESFPLTVTSAQKNPTAFYLCASVRLAGDPGELFFGEGSRLTVL.

This chain uses TRBV15 with TRBJ2-3, with unresolved D. This CDR3 has 14 amino acids. V was pared by 4 bases and J by 2 bases, with 10 bases between. Germline CDR1 LNHNV, CDR2 YYDKDF (reference sequence). DNA of the CDR3: TGTGCCACCAGCAAGAACAGCTACACAGATACGCAGTATTTT. Its protein product is CATSKNSYTDTQYF. Variable domain in full (rest from reference TRBV15 and TRBJ2-3): DAMVIQNPRYQVTQFGKPVTLSCSQTLNHNVMYWYQQKSSQAPKLLFHYYDKDFNNEADTPDNFQSRRPNTSFCFLDIRSPGLGDTAMYLCATSKNSYTDTQYFGPGTRLTVL.

J is TRBJ2-1 and V is TRBV7-8; 10 nucleotides match TRBD2. Losses at the gene ends were 6 bases for V and 5 bases for J; bases not matched to a gene: 4. This CDR3 is built from 14 residues. CDR1 is SGHVS, CDR2 FQNEAQ, per germline. CDR3 region: CASSSGGSHNEQFF. The CDR3 region has the DNA TGTGCCAGCAGTAGCGGGGGGTCACACAATGAGCAGTTCTTC.

In regard to this clone: At one end the junction does not follow the germline gene, possibly because of a read error. The rearrangement joins TRBV6-6 to TRBJ1-3; D uncertain. Germline V lookup: CDR1 MNHNY, CDR2 SVGAGI (reference sequence). The CDR3 contains 11 residues. The CDR3 DNA sequence: TGTGCCAGCAGATCACCCGCGGTGGCCCATTTT. Protein product: CASRSPAVAHF.

The J gene is TRBJ2-6, the V gene TRBV6-1; TRBD2 agrees at 7 bases. CDR3 length equals 17 residues. Trimming took 0 bases from V and 2 from J; bases not matched to a gene: 4. In germline, CDR1 is MNHNS, CDR2 SASEGT. In DNA, the CDR3 is TGTGCCAGCAGTGAAGCGAGCGGGGTGGCTGGGGCCAACGTCCTGACTTTC. Translated, it gives CASSEASGVAGANVLTF.

The V call is TRBV4-1, the J call TRBJ2-5; D might be TRBD2 (6 bases). Per the germline V gene, CDR1 is MGHRA and CDR2 is YSYEKL. V dropped 0 bases and J dropped 1 base, with 12 bases sitting between them. This CDR3 is 16 amino acids long. This CDR3 reads CASSQDPGSGQETQYF. Written as DNA, the CDR3 is TGCGCCAGCAGCCAAGACCCAGGTAGCGGCCAAGAGACCCAGTACTTC.

The chain links TRBV5-6 to TRBJ2-7; 7 bases fit TRBD1. Germline CDR1 is SGHDT and CDR2 is YYEEEE. The J segment lost 2 bases and the V segment lost 1 base, leaving 18 bases of the junction unmatched. This CDR3 region has 19 residues. CDR3 nucleotides: TGTGCCAGCAGCTTGCCGTCCGACAGGGAAGGGGGCCGAACCTACGAGCAGTACTTC. This translates into CASSLPSDREGGRTYEQYF.

The chain couples TRBV7-2 to TRBJ1-2; maybe TRBD1 (5 bases). V was trimmed by 4 bases and J by 5 bases, leaving 20 bases between them. Germline CDR1 reads SGHTA; CDR2 reads FQGNSA. The CDR3 runs 16 residues. The CDR3 loop reads CASSSGPTGGAYGYTF. Here the CDR3 DNA reads TGTGCCAGCAGCTCGGGACCGACGGGGGGTGCATATGGCTACACCTTC.

The chain carries TRBV7-3 and TRBJ2-1; 10 nucleotides agree with TRBD2. The CDR3 extends over 18 amino acids. The germline CDR1 and CDR2 sequences are SGHTA and FQGTGA. V shed 5 bases and J 8 bases; nucleotides not matched to a gene: 18. CDR3 DNA: TGTGCCAGCAGCCCAACCCCCGGTAGGAGCGGGGGGGCACATGAGCAGTTCTTC. Protein product: CASSPTPGRSGGAHEQFF.

The J gene is TRBJ2-5, the V gene TRBV11-3; a possible D gene is TRBD2 (6 bases). Germline loops: CDR1 SGHNT, CDR2 YENEEA. Trimming left V 5 bases short and J 0 bases short, with 13 bases between. The CDR3 is 15 residues long. The CDR3 spells CASSAGRINQETQYF. CDR3 DNA: TGTGCCAGCAGCGCGGGACGGATAAACCAAGAGACCCAGTACTTC.

The chain couples TRBV9 to TRBJ1-6; 8 nucleotides align to TRBD1. CDR3 length equals 16 residues. V lost 4 bases and J lost 7; bases outside the gene matches: 10. CDR1 is SGDLS, CDR2 YYNGEE, per germline. This chain's CDR3 is CASSKRTGTGNSPLHF. The CDR3 nucleotides are TGTGCCAGCAGCAAAAGGACAGGGACGGGGAATTCACCCCTCCACTTT.

V is TRBV5-4 and J is TRBJ2-6; 11 bases match TRBD1. This CDR3 has 18 amino acids. Trimming at V came to 4 bases and at J to 0 bases, leaving 6 bases not matched to a gene. Germline V gene sequence: CDR1 SGHNT, CDR2 YYREEE (reference sequence). The CDR3 nucleotides read TGTGCCAGCAGCATGCCGGGACAGGGGGTCTCTGGGGCCAACGTCCTGACTTTC. Protein sequence: CASSMPGQGVSGANVLTF. The full variable domain, in which reference TRBV5-4 and TRBJ2-6 provide the parts outside the CDR3, is ETGVTQSPTHLIKTRGQQVTLRCSSQSGHNTVSWYQQALGQGPQFIFQYYREEENGRGNFPPRFSGLQFPNYSSELNVNALELDDSALYLCASSMPGQGVSGANVLTFGAGSRLTVL.

The chain is built from TRBV7-2 and TRBJ1-2, with D perhaps matching TRBD1 (6 bases). The V end was cut by 4 bases, the J end by 5 bases, with 11 bases between. This CDR3 spans 13 amino acids. The V gene's germline CDR1 is SGHTA and CDR2 FQGNSA. In DNA form, the CDR3 reads TGTGCCAGCAGCTCGCGCGGACAGTATGGCTACACCTTC. Its protein product is CASSSRGQYGYTF.

The CDR3 region has the DNA TGCGCCAGCAGCTTGGCCATGACAGGGGGAATGAACACTGAAGCTTTCTTT. It yields the protein CASSLAMTGGMNTEAFF. The genes are TRBV5-1 and TRBJ1-1; the match to TRBD1 covers 9 bases. The germline V gene encodes CDR1 SGHRS and CDR2 YFSETQ. The V and J ends lost 0 bases and 0 bases, in that order; junction bases with no gene match: 6. The CDR3 is 17 amino acids.

This chain links TRBV30 with TRBJ1-4; tentative D call: TRBD1 (6 bases). The CDR3 has 15 amino acids. The germline V gene has CDR1 GTSNPN and CDR2 SVGIG (reference sequence). Trimming removed 4 bases at V and 10 bases at J, with 22 bases between. The CDR3 DNA is TGTGCCTGGACCTCACCGAGGGGGTTGACTGGAAAACTGTTTTTT. Amino acid sequence: CAWTSPRGLTGKLFF.

This chain links TRBV28 with TRBJ2-6; TRBD1 is a possible D gene (7 bases). V was shortened by 5 bases and J by 4 bases, with 18 bases between the two germline ends. CDR1 and CDR2 from the germline V gene are MDHEN and SYDVKM. The CDR3 extends over 17 amino acids. This CDR3 is CASSRPTTGRGANVLTF. CDR3 DNA: TGTGCCAGCAGTCGACCGACGACAGGGAGGGGGGCCAACGTCCTGACTTTC. Using reference TRBV28 and TRBJ2-6 for the parts outside the CDR3, the full variable domain is DVKVTQSSRYLVKRTGEKVFLECVQDMDHENMFWYRQDPGLGLRLIYFSYDVKMKEKGDIPEGYSVSREKKERFSLILESASTNQTSMYLCASSRPTTGRGANVLTFGAGSRLTVL.

V gene TRBV2 combines with J gene TRBJ2-5; 11 nucleotides line up with TRBD2. The CDR3 has 15 amino acids. V shed 8 bases, J shed 5 bases, and the junction held 10 bases outside the gene matches. CDR1 and CDR2 (germline): SNHLY, FYNNEI. In DNA form, the CDR3 reads TGTGCCAGCGTCGGGACTAGCGGCGGGGGGGAGACCCAGTACTTC. Translation gives CASVGTSGGGETQYF.

The gene calls are TRBV10-1 and TRBJ2-7; D is perhaps TRBD1 (6 bases). Germline CDR1 WNHNN, CDR2 SYGVQD (reference sequence). There are 13 residues in the CDR3. The V gene lost 4 bases and the J gene lost 2 bases, with 9 bases spanning the gap. The CDR3 bases are TGCGCCAGCAGTGTCACAGGGACCTACGAGCAGTACTTC. Protein sequence: CASSVTGTYEQYF.